A selection of T cell receptor beta chains follows, all from one sample in a study of cytomegalovirus exposure and HLA in healthy donors. Only in-frame clones appear in the TCRdb table, and some are missing; sequencing was by immunoSEQ multiplex PCR. The table lists about 130,000 clones, around four fifths of them singletons, with 1.5% to 1.9% in the top ten. The sample comprised PBMCs. Receptor source: a man in his forties or fifties in good health and CMV-seronegative. Each CDR3 is given with its conserved first and last residue. The order of the fields is clone size, D gene, V gene, J gene, CDR3 DNA, CDR3 protein. D genes are given only for firm matches. Size is stated for part of the rows, as once, few or many counts, or as a class when the clone is expanded.

clone_size: -
d_call: -
v_call: TRBV11-1
j_call: TRBJ1-4
cdr3_nt: TGTGCCAGCAGTTCCTCAGGCGGACTAGTTTTT
cdr3_aa: CASSSSGGLVF

clone_size: -
d_call: -
v_call: TRBV25-1
j_call: TRBJ1-6
cdr3_nt: TGTGCCAGCAGTGTGGCAGTGTTTTCACCCCTCCACTTT
cdr3_aa: CASSVAVFSPLHF

clone_size: -
d_call: TRBD2
v_call: TRBV27
j_call: TRBJ2-1
cdr3_nt: TGTGCCAGCAGTTTATATACTAGCGGCTACAATGAGCAGTTCTTC
cdr3_aa: CASSLYTSGYNEQFF

clone_size: -
d_call: TRBD1
v_call: TRBV9
j_call: TRBJ2-7
cdr3_nt: TGTGCCAGCAGCACAGGGGGGATGGCCTACGAGCAGTACTTC
cdr3_aa: CASSTGGMAYEQYF

clone_size: -
d_call: -
v_call: TRBV7-3
j_call: TRBJ2-1
cdr3_nt: TGTGCCAGCAGCTTAAGCCTGGGCAGGCTTTTCTTC
cdr3_aa: CASSLSLGRLFF

clone_size: -
d_call: -
v_call: TRBV7-8
j_call: TRBJ2-7
cdr3_nt: TGTGCCAGCAGTTTCGATCAGGGTTTCCACGAGCAGTACTTC
cdr3_aa: CASSFDQGFHEQYF

clone_size: -
d_call: TRBD2
v_call: TRBV6-5
j_call: TRBJ2-3
cdr3_nt: TGTGCCAGCAGGCGGACTAGCCGCGGCACACATACGCCGTATTTT
cdr3_aa: CASRRTSRGTHTPYF

clone_size: -
d_call: -
v_call: TRBV25-1
j_call: TRBJ1-2
cdr3_nt: TGTGCCAGCAGTGACTCCCGGGTTTACGGCTACACCTTC
cdr3_aa: CASSDSRVYGYTF

clone_size: -
d_call: TRBD2
v_call: TRBV7-9
j_call: TRBJ2-1
cdr3_nt: TGTGCCAGCAGCTTCCGGGGGGGCTCCTACAATGAGCAGTTCTTC
cdr3_aa: CASSFRGGSYNEQFF

clone_size: -
d_call: -
v_call: TRBV7-2
j_call: TRBJ2-7
cdr3_nt: TGTGCCAGCAGCCTTGGTCAAATCACAGGGTACGAGCAGTACTTC
cdr3_aa: CASSLGQITGYEQYF

clone_size: -
d_call: TRBD1
v_call: TRBV7-9
j_call: TRBJ2-7
cdr3_nt: TGTTCCAGCAGCTTAGGGGGCGGTAAGAACGAGCAGTACTTC
cdr3_aa: CSSSLGGGKNEQYF

clone_size: -
d_call: -
v_call: TRBV9
j_call: TRBJ1-4
cdr3_nt: TGTGCCAGCTCGTCGGCGGGGGTTAATGAAAAACTGTTTTTT
cdr3_aa: CASSSAGVNEKLFF

clone_size: few
d_call: TRBD1
v_call: TRBV19
j_call: TRBJ1-2
cdr3_nt: TGTGCCAGTAGTAGGCAACAGGGGGGCTATGGCTACACCTTC
cdr3_aa: CASSRQQGGYGYTF

clone_size: -
d_call: -
v_call: TRBV5-8
j_call: TRBJ2-1
cdr3_nt: TGTGCCAGCAGTCCTCCCTACGGGGACTCCTACAATGAGCAGTTCTTC
cdr3_aa: CASSPPYGDSYNEQFF

clone_size: -
d_call: TRBD2
v_call: TRBV12-5
j_call: TRBJ2-1
cdr3_nt: TGTGCTAGTGGCCGGGGCGCGGGAGGGAGCTACAATGAGCAGTTCTTC
cdr3_aa: CASGRGAGGSYNEQFF

clone_size: -
d_call: -
v_call: TRBV28
j_call: TRBJ1-2
cdr3_nt: TGTGCCAGCAGTTTAAGGGGGGGTTTATATGACTACACCTTC
cdr3_aa: CASSLRGGLYDYTF

clone_size: -
d_call: -
v_call: TRBV7-6
j_call: TRBJ1-5
cdr3_nt: TGTGCCAGCAGCTTAGTTTCAGGGTGGAATCAGCCCCAGCATTTT
cdr3_aa: CASSLVSGWNQPQHF

clone_size: few
d_call: -
v_call: TRBV10-3
j_call: TRBJ2-7
cdr3_nt: TGTGCCATAAGGACAGAGAGCTCCTACGAGCAGTACTTC
cdr3_aa: CAIRTESSYEQYF

clone_size: -
d_call: TRBD2
v_call: TRBV7-2
j_call: TRBJ2-3
cdr3_nt: TGTGCCAGCAGCTTACCTAGCGGGGGCACAGATACGCAGTATTTT
cdr3_aa: CASSLPSGGTDTQYF

clone_size: -
d_call: -
v_call: TRBV28
j_call: TRBJ2-7
cdr3_nt: TGTGCCAGCAGCCGTGCCGGGGAGCAAGCTCGGTACGAGCAGTACTTC
cdr3_aa: CASSRAGEQARYEQYF

clone_size: few
d_call: TRBD2
v_call: TRBV29-1
j_call: TRBJ2-5
cdr3_nt: TGCAGCGTGGGTCCCGGGACTAGCGGGAGAGGAGAGACCCAGTACTTC
cdr3_aa: CSVGPGTSGRGETQYF

clone_size: -
d_call: -
v_call: TRBV19
j_call: TRBJ1-1
cdr3_nt: TGTGCCCCAGGGCGCAGGAACCTCACTGAAGCTTTCTTT
cdr3_aa: CAPGRRNLTEAFF

clone_size: -
d_call: -
v_call: TRBV5-8
j_call: TRBJ1-6
cdr3_nt: TGTGCCAGCAGCGCCCACTATTCACCCCTCCACTTT
cdr3_aa: CASSAHYSPLHF

clone_size: -
d_call: TRBD1
v_call: TRBV6-5
j_call: TRBJ1-6
cdr3_nt: TGTGCCAGCAGTATAATTGACAGGGGTTTAGCACCCCTCCACTTT
cdr3_aa: CASSIIDRGLAPLHF

clone_size: once
d_call: -
v_call: TRBV15
j_call: TRBJ2-1
cdr3_nt: TGTGCCACCAGCAGAGATCGTGAGCAGTTCTTC
cdr3_aa: CATSRDREQFF